This T cell receptor (beta chain) was sequenced in a study of blood T cell repertoires in COVID-19. Using immunoSEQ multiplex PCR, the repertoire was profiled, and TCRdb retains in-frame clones only, with some absent. The sample shows about 170,000 clones, 92% of them seen only once. This clone occurred a few times. The CDR3 has 15 amino acids. Germline V gene data show CDR1 as SGHAT and CDR2 as FQNNGV. The junction had 7 bases not matched to a gene; V was cut back by 4 bases and J by 4 bases. This sequence joins TRBV11-2 and TRBJ1-2; 9 bases line up with TRBD1. The specimen sequenced was peripheral blood. This clonotype originated in a man younger than 45 with COVID-19, enrolled during active disease. CDR3 region: CASSSNRGRGYGYTF. In nucleotides, the CDR3 is TGTGCCAGCAGCTCGAACAGGGGGCGCGGCTATGGCTACACCTTC.